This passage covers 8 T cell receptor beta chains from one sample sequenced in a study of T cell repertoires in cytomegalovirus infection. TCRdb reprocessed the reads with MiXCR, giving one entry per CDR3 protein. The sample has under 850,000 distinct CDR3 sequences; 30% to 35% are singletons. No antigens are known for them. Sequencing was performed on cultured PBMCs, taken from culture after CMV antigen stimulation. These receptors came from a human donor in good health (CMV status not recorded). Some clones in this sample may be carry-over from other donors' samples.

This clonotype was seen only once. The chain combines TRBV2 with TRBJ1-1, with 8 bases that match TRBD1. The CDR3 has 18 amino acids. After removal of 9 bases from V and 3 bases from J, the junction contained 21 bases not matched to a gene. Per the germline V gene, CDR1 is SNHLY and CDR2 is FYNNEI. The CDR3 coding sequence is TGTGCCAGTCGGAGACCTCGACAGGGGCTCCAGTTGGACACTGAAGCTTTCTTT. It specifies CASRRPRQGLQLDTEAFF.

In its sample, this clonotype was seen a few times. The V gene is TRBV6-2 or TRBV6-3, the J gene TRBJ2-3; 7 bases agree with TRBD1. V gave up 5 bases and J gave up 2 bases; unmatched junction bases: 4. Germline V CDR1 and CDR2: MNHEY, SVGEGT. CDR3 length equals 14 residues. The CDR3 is CASSPGQHTDTQYF. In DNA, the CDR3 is TGTGCCAGCAGTCCGGGACAGCACACAGATACGCAGTATTTT.

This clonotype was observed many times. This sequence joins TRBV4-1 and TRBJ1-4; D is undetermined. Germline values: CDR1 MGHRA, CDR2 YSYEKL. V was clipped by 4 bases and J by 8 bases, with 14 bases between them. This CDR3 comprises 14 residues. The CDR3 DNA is TGCGCCAGCAGCCCTACGGGTGGTACGGAAAAACTGTTTTTT. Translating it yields CASSPTGGTEKLFF.

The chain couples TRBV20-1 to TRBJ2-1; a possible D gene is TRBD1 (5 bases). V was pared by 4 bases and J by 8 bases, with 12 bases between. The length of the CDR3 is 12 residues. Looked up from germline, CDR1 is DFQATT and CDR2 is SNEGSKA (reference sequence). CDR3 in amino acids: CSAKRRGYEQFF. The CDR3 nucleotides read TGCAGTGCTAAGCGTAGGGGTTATGAGCAGTTCTTC.

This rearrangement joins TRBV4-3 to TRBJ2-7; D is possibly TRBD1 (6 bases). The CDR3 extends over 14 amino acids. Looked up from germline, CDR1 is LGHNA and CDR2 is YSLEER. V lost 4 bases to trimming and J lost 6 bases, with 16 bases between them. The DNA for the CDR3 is TGCGCCAGCAGCCCAGGGGCAGGGACGCGCGAGCAGTACTTC. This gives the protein CASSPGAGTREQYF.

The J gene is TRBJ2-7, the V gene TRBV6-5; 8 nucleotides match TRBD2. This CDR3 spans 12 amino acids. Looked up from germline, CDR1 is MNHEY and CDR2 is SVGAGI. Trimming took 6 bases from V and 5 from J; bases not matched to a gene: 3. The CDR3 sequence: CASSRGGHEQYF. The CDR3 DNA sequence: TGTGCCAGCAGCCGGGGGGGCCACGAGCAGTACTTC.

CDR3 residues: CASSPPPGYNEQFF. In DNA, the CDR3 is TGTGCCAGCAGCCCGCCCCCGGGCTACAATGAGCAGTTCTTC. This sequence joins TRBV11-2 and TRBJ2-1, with D uncertain. The ends were cut back, 5 bases at V and 3 bases at J, with 11 bases in the middle. Per germline, CDR1 SGHAT and CDR2 FQNNGV. The CDR3 runs 14 residues.

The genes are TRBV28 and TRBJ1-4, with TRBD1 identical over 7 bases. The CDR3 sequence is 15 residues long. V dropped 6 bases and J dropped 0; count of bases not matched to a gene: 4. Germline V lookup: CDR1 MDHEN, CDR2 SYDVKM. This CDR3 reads CASREQGSTNEKLFF. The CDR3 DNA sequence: TGTGCCAGCAGGGAACAGGGGTCAACTAATGAAAAACTGTTTTTT. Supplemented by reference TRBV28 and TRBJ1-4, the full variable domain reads DVKVTQSSRYLVKRTGEKVFLECVQDMDHENMFWYRQDPGLGLRLIYFSYDVKMKEKGDIPEGYSVSREKKERFSLILESASTNQTSMYLCASREQGSTNEKLFFGSGTQLSVL.